This T cell receptor beta chain was retrieved from a study of T-cell reconstitution after alpha-beta-depleted transplantation in children. Preparing the TCRbeta library involved the use of unique molecular identifiers. Each CDR3 protein is one row after TCRdb ran MiXCR on the PCR reads. The profile shows around 78,000 distinct CDR3 sequences, more than 5.5% of them singletons. The table lists this clonotype with a few counts. CDR3 length: 13 residues. Trimming left V 6 bases short and J 5 bases short, with 11 bases between. Germline CDR1 ENHRY, CDR2 SYGVKD. The chain carries TRBV10-3 and TRBJ2-1, with TRBD1 as a possible D gene (6 bases). Specimen: PBMCs from the stem cell graft donor, collected from the stem cell graft. This TCR was recovered from a human donor who donated a stem cell graft to a child with acute lymphoblastic leukemia. The chain's CDR3 is CAIRDKGDNEQFF. CDR3 sequence (DNA): TGTGCCATCAGAGACAAGGGGGACAATGAGCAGTTCTTC.